This T cell receptor beta chain was sequenced during a study of T cells after yellow fever vaccination. Whole-study findings and limits: The booster saw the reappearance of most primary-vaccination clones (approximately 97% CD4, around 88% CD8). Just a small share of clonotypes turned up in the CD4 compartment as well as the CD8 compartment.

Synthesis of TCR cDNA relied on 5'RACE template switching, which attached a universal primer site and UMIs. TCRdb fed the 5' RACE reads into MiXCR, producing one record per CDR3 protein. The repertoire holds fewer than 650,000 distinct CDR3 sequences, with 20% to 25% as singletons. As regards this clonotype: Antigen specificity is unknown.

Germline V gene sequence: CDR1 LNHNV, CDR2 YYDKDF (reference sequence). The CDR3 spans 14 residues. With 1 base removed from V and 4 bases from J, the gap between germline ends came to 9 bases. Source: PBMCs, taken approximately 22 days after the first yellow fever vaccination. This TCR was recovered from a young man who received the YFV17D yellow fever vaccine. This chain connects TRBV15 to TRBJ2-3; a weak D match, TRBD1 (5 bases). The DNA of the CDR3 is TGTGCCACCAGCAGAGGGGGCGAGGCAGATACGCAGTATTTT. Protein sequence: CATSRGGEADTQYF.